These 17 T cell receptor beta chains were sequenced from one sample in a study of T cell responses to AZD1222 COVID-19 vaccine (dated by TCRdb to about 2021). The time point label on this specimen signifies: baseline before first vaccination. Library preparation used the immunoSEQ multiplex PCR assay. Imported from immuneACCESS, the table was reduced by TCRdb to in-frame sequences with V and J called. These copies leave out some clones; in studies compared against another copy, an unresolved V gene accounts for under half, and the cause of the remainder is not known. A total of some 98,000 clones appear in this sample, over 75% of them only once. 13% of the sample comes from the top ten. The sample consisted of peripheral blood, taken on day 0 of AZD1222 vaccination. The origin of the receptors is an adult in good health.

The chain links TRBV3-1 (or the pseudogene TRBV3-2) to TRBJ2-1; 12 positions match TRBD2. The trim removed 0 bases at V and 7 bases at J, leaving 10 bases unmatched. The CDR3 sequence is 18 residues long. CDR1 and CDR2 (germline): LGHDT, YNNKEL (reference sequence). The CDR3 coding sequence is TGTGCCAGCAGCCAAGACTCCCTAGCGGGGGGGCTTCGGAATGAGCAGTTCTTC. It yields the protein CASSQDSLAGGLRNEQFF.

The rearrangement uses TRBV14 and TRBJ2-7, with unresolved D. The V gene's germline CDR1 is SGHDN and CDR2 FVKESK. Deletions cut 0 bases from V and 1 base from J, with 13 bases between. The CDR3 has 16 amino acids. The CDR3 protein is CASSQEGLPKSYEQYF. The CDR3 coding sequence is TGTGCCAGCAGCCAAGAGGGCTTACCGAAGTCCTACGAGCAGTACTTC. The full variable domain, rest sourced from reference TRBV14 and TRBJ2-7, is EAGVTQFPSHSVIEKGQTVTLRCDPISGHDNLYWYRRVMGKEIKFLLHFVKESKQDESGMPNNRFLAERTGGTYSTLKVQPAELEDSGVYFCASSQEGLPKSYEQYFGPGTRLTVT.

This clone was found once. This sequence joins TRBV7-9 and TRBJ2-4; no reliable D call. Per germline, CDR1 SEHNR and CDR2 FQNEAQ (reference sequence). V lost 3 bases to trimming and J lost 2 bases, with 11 bases between them. CDR3 size: 15 residues. CDR3 protein: CASSFPSGTKNIQYF. CDR3 nucleotides: TGTGCCAGCAGCTTCCCCTCTGGGACCAAAAACATTCAGTACTTC. Full variable domain (rest looked up from reference TRBV7-9 and TRBJ2-4): DTGVSQNPRHKITKRGQNVTFRCDPISEHNRLYWYRQTLGQGPEFLTYFQNEAQLEKSRLLSDRFSAERPKGSFSTLEIQRTEQGDSAMYLCASSFPSGTKNIQYFGAGTRLSVL.

The genes are TRBV28 and TRBJ1-2; D is perhaps TRBD1 (6 bases). V lost 3 bases and J 0 bases, leaving 17 bases between the germline ends. Germline V CDR1 and CDR2: MDHEN, SYDVKM. The CDR3 has 17 residues. The CDR3 here is CASSLDPGGGANYGYTF. CDR3 coding DNA: TGTGCCAGCAGTTTGGACCCCGGAGGGGGGGCTAACTATGGCTACACCTTC.

The chain employs TRBV18 and TRBJ2-7; D perhaps matches TRBD2 (7 bases). Trimming removed 6 bases from V and 3 bases from J, with 24 bases in between. The germline V gene encodes CDR1 KGHSH and CDR2 LQKENI. This CDR3 has 17 amino acids. The CDR3 DNA reads as TGTGCCAGCTCCACCCAAGGGGGGGGACCACTCCACTACGAGCAGTACTTC. This sequence encodes CASSTQGGGPLHYEQYF. The complete variable domain, with remaining parts taken from reference TRBV18 and TRBJ2-7, reads NAGVMQNPRHLVRRRGQEARLRCSPMKGHSHVYWYRQLPEEGLKFMVYLQKENIIDESGMPKERFSAEFPKEGPSILRIQQVVRGDSAAYFCASSTQGGGPLHYEQYFGPGTRLTVT.

This clone has only a few counts. This rearrangement joins TRBV5-6 to TRBJ1-5; no firm D call. From germline, CDR1 is SGHDT and CDR2 YYEEEE. V lost 2 bases and J 3 bases, leaving 3 bases between the germline ends. The CDR3 covers 12 residues. The CDR3 nucleotides are TGTGCCAGCAGCTTCTACAATCAGCCCCAGCATTTT. Its protein is CASSFYNQPQHF.

J is TRBJ2-5 and V is TRBV29-1; D ambiguous. CDR3 length: 14 amino acids. The germline gives CDR1 SQVTM, CDR2 ANQGSEA. Trimming took off 4 bases at V and 6 bases at J, with 18 bases between the two ends. The chain's CDR3 is CSVGTTSSAKTQYF. The CDR3 DNA sequence: TGCAGCGTTGGAACGACATCCTCGGCGAAGACCCAGTACTTC.

The chain couples TRBV3-1 (or the pseudogene TRBV3-2) to TRBJ2-3; possibly TRBD2 for D (5 bases). Germline V gene data show CDR1 as LGHDT and CDR2 as YNNKEL (reference sequence). V shed 4 bases and J shed 1 base, with 12 bases lying between them. The CDR3 sequence is 15 residues long. The CDR3 nucleotides are TGTGCCAGCAGCCCTACGGGGTCAGGCACAGATACGCAGTATTTT. This sequence encodes CASSPTGSGTDTQYF.

The chain has TRBV19 and TRBJ1-6; 8 bases agree with TRBD1. J lost 8 bases, V lost 3 bases, and 9 bases had no gene match. CDR1 is LNHDA and CDR2 is SQIVND in the germline V gene (reference sequence). The CDR3 extends over 16 amino acids. The CDR3 reads CASSIGTTGGDSPLHF. The CDR3 DNA is TGTGCCAGTAGTATCGGGACAACAGGGGGTGATTCACCCCTCCACTTT.

The chain has TRBV5-4 and TRBJ1-4, with D hard to call. Trimming left V 2 bases short and J 4 bases short, with 12 bases between. Germline V gene sequence: CDR1 SGHNT, CDR2 YYREEE (reference sequence). The CDR3 extends over 15 amino acids. The CDR3 loop reads CASSFGQNFNEKLFF. The CDR3 DNA is TGTGCCAGCAGCTTTGGGCAGAATTTTAATGAAAAACTGTTTTTT.

A note on this clone: Additional DNA sequences in this sample encode the identical CDR3. The V gene is TRBV12-3 or TRBV12-4, the J gene TRBJ2-7, with D possibly called TRBD1 or TRBD2 (5 bases each). V lost 3 bases and J lost 4, with 7 bases in between. The CDR3 is 12 amino acids. As DNA, the CDR3 is TGTGCCAGCAGTTTCGAGGGGTACGAGCAGTACTTC. It translates to CASSFEGYEQYF.

V usage is TRBV5-1 and J usage is TRBJ1-2; TRBD1 is a possible D gene (6 bases). Germline V lookup: CDR1 SGHRS, CDR2 YFSETQ. This CDR3 is built from 15 residues. V was cut by 1 base and J by 4 bases, with 14 bases left in between. The CDR3: CASSLMLGGSYGYTF. The CDR3 coding sequence is TGCGCCAGCAGCTTGATGCTAGGGGGAAGCTATGGCTACACCTTC.

The genes are TRBV30 and TRBJ1-1; D call uncertain. The germline V and J ends were trimmed by 4 bases and 0 bases, with 6 bases remaining between them. From germline, CDR1 is GTSNPN and CDR2 SVGIG (reference sequence). CDR3 length equals 12 residues. CDR3 loop: CAWKWVNTEAFF. Here the CDR3 DNA reads TGTGCCTGGAAATGGGTGAACACTGAAGCTTTCTTT. The variable domain in full, with the rest retrieved from reference TRBV30 and TRBJ1-1, is SQTIHQWPATLVQPVGSPLSLECTVEGTSNPNLYWYRQAAGRGLQLLFYSVGIGQISSEVPQNLSASRPQDRQFILSSKKLLLSDSGFYLCAWKWVNTEAFFGQGTRLTVV.

The genes are TRBV30 and TRBJ2-7; 10 bases are shared with TRBD1. Germline CDR1 GTSNPN, CDR2 SVGIG (reference sequence). V gave up 5 bases and J gave up 9 bases; unmatched junction bases: 13. There are 14 residues in the CDR3. CDR3 DNA sequence: TGTGCCTGGCTATATCCGGGACAGGGGTCTGGGCAGTACTTC. This encodes CAWLYPGQGSGQYF.

The chain employs TRBV7-8 and TRBJ2-7; D possibly corresponds to TRBD1 (5 bases). CDR1 and CDR2 (germline): SGHVS, FQNEAQ. V shed 1 base and J shed 4 bases, with 8 bases lying between them. This CDR3 contains 13 residues. CDR3 loop: CASSLGRAYEQYF. CDR3 sequence (DNA): TGTGCCAGCAGCTTAGGCAGGGCTTACGAGCAGTACTTC.

The V gene is TRBV10-3, the J gene TRBJ2-1; 15 positions match TRBD2. The germline gives CDR1 ENHRY, CDR2 SYGVKD. The CDR3 runs 15 residues. Trimming cost V 6 bases and J 8 bases; bases outside gene matches: 5. CDR3 nucleotides: TGTGCCATCAGGAGGACTAGCGGGGGGGTCGATGAGCAGTTCTTC. This codes for CAIRRTSGGVDEQFF.

The chain carries TRBV5-1 and TRBJ1-3; D is uncertain. CDR3 length equals 14 residues. V dropped 1 base and J dropped 1 base, with 6 bases sitting between them. The germline gives CDR1 SGHRS, CDR2 YFSETQ. For the CDR3, the DNA is TGCGCCAGCAGCTTGATAGGTTCTGGAAACACCATATATTTT. Amino acid sequence: CASSLIGSGNTIYF.